Below, 5 T cell receptor beta chains from the same sample are listed, as sequenced in a study of neurological immune-mediated disorders. TCRdb ran MiXCR on the 5' RACE reads and lists one entry per CDR3 protein. This table has approximately 100,000 distinct CDR3 sequences, around 3.6% appearing once. Sequenced sample: PBMCs. The receptor set was obtained from a woman aged 50 to 60 with multiple sclerosis.

This clonotype was seen many times. The chain has TRBV7-2 and TRBJ1-3; TRBD1 aligns across 9 bases. Germline V gives CDR1 SGHTA, CDR2 FQGNSA. Unmatched junction bases numbered 2, after V lost 1 base and J lost 4 bases. CDR3 length: 15 amino acids. CDR3 sequence (DNA): TGTGCCAGCAGCTTAGACAGGGGGCAAGGAAACACCATATATTTT. It translates to CASSLDRGQGNTIYF.

This clonotype was detected ten times or more. V is TRBV7-6 and J is TRBJ2-1, with 8 bases that match TRBD1. Germline V lookup: CDR1 SGHVS, CDR2 FNYEAQ. This CDR3 has 15 residues. Trimming removed 2 bases from V and 2 bases from J; junction bases left unmatched: 2. As DNA, the CDR3 is TGTGCCAGCAGCTTATCAGGGGGCGCCTACAATGAGCAGTTCTTC. Its protein is CASSLSGGAYNEQFF.

This clonotype was counted at least ten times. This chain joins TRBV20-1 and TRBJ1-4; 7 bases are a match to TRBD1. V lost 5 bases to trimming and J lost 8 bases; unmatched junction nucleotides: 17. Germline V CDR1 and CDR2: DFQATT, SNEGSKA (reference sequence). CDR3 length: 16 amino acids. The DNA for the CDR3 is TGCAGTGCTCTCCGGCGGACAGGCCGAGGCGGCGAAAAACTGTTTTTT. It codes for CSALRRTGRGGEKLFF.

This clonotype was seen many times. The rearrangement links TRBV5-1 to TRBJ2-7; the D is unclear. With 3 bases removed from V and 5 bases from J, the gap between germline ends came to 18 bases. Germline V gene sequence: CDR1 SGHRS, CDR2 YFSETQ. This CDR3 is 15 amino acids long. In DNA form, the CDR3 reads TGCGCCAGCAGCTCCGGGTTACTGGTCGGGCACGAGCAGTACTTC. Protein: CASSSGLLVGHEQYF.

This clonotype showed up many times. The chain employs TRBV20-1 and TRBJ1-2; no definite D call. Trimming removed 6 bases from V and 3 bases from J, with 8 bases in between. Germline V gives CDR1 DFQATT, CDR2 SNEGSKA (reference sequence). CDR3 length equals 11 residues. The CDR3 loop is CSAPYDYGYTF. CDR3 bases: TGCAGTGCGCCTTATGACTATGGCTACACCTTC.